The present entry profiles one TCR beta chain with its context. Its specificity is unknown. These data are taken from a study of OX40 agonist ivuxolimab in advanced cancers. At the level of the study: Therapy given before enrollment (anti-PD-1, anti-PD-L1 or anti-CTLA-4) was allowed, and over 35% had some. Whole-study results and caveats: Among some nonresponders, normalized T-cell clonal expansion was also low.

Germline V CDR1 and CDR2: LNHNV, YYDKDF (reference sequence). The CDR3 sequence is 16 residues long. V was clipped by 4 bases and J by 4 bases; unmatched bases: 5. At cycle 4 day 1, cycle 7 day 1, and baseline, blood was sampled. Assay used: immunoSEQ multiplex PCR; TCRdb lists only in-frame clones, some missing. The table records more than 55,000 clones, around nine tenths of them present only once. The TCR sequence derives from an adult with an advanced solid tumor such as melanoma, head and neck, liver or kidney cancer. The sequences come from CD4+ or CD8+ T cells sorted from blood, collected in a trial of the OX40 agonist ivuxolimab. V and J are TRBV15 and TRBJ2-3; 13 bases agree with TRBD2. Here the CDR3 DNA reads TGTGCCACCAGCAAAAGGACTAGCGGGAGCGCAGATACGCAGTATTTT. Encoded protein: CATSKRTSGSADTQYF.